These T cell receptor beta chains were read from a single sample in a study of technical replicates of blood from a few donors. Sequenced by immunoSEQ multiplex PCR; TCRdb stores in-frame clones only, minus some. The sample lists tens of thousands of clones; roughly 91% were seen once. Sequenced sample: T cells isolated from PBMCs. These receptors all stem from a human donor in good health. Some clones in this sample may be carry-over from other donors' samples. CDR3s include the opening cysteine and the closing phenylalanine or tryptophan. The order of the fields is J gene, D gene, clone size, V gene, CDR3 protein, CDR3 DNA. A D gene is named only where the DNA matches it firmly. A clone size is listed for some rows: how often the clone was seen (once, few, many), or a class if it is expanded.

J: TRBJ2-1; D: TRBD1; size: -; V: TRBV29-1; CDR3: CSALQDRNYNEQFF; DNA: TGCAGCGCCCTCCAGGACAGGAACTACAATGAGCAGTTCTTC
J: TRBJ1-2; D: TRBD1; size: -; V: TRBV5-4; CDR3: CASSLDIGGNYGYTF; DNA: TGTGCCAGCAGCTTGGATATAGGGGGCAACTATGGCTACACCTTC
J: TRBJ2-7; D: -; size: -; V: TRBV5-7; CDR3: CASSHTPEPADHEQYF; DNA: TGTGCCAGCAGCCATACCCCAGAACCCGCGGATCACGAGCAGTACTTC
J: TRBJ1-4; D: -; size: -; V: TRBV5-1; CDR3: CASSTQASGNEKLFF; DNA: TGCGCCAGCAGCACACAGGCCTCGGGTAATGAAAAACTGTTTTTT
J: TRBJ1-3; D: TRBD1; size: -; V: TRBV28; CDR3: CASSLFETQAGLLGQGIQDTIYF; DNA: TGTGCCAGCAGTTTATTTGAGACTCAAGCCGGCCTCCTGGGACAGGGCATTCAGGACACCATATATTTT
J: TRBJ2-5; D: -; size: once; V: TRBV5-6; CDR3: CASSLWQGETQYF; DNA: TGTGCCAGCAGCTTGTGGCAGGGAGAGACCCAGTACTTC
J: TRBJ1-1; D: -; size: -; V: TRBV7-6; CDR3: CASSYGLYSGNTEAFF; DNA: TGTGCCAGCAGCTACGGACTATACTCGGGGAACACTGAAGCTTTCTTT
J: TRBJ2-7; D: -; size: -; V: TRBV11-3; CDR3: CASRSSGGLSYEQYF; DNA: TGTGCCAGCAGGAGTTCGGGGGGCCTGTCCTACGAGCAGTACTTC
J: TRBJ2-1; D: TRBD1; size: -; V: TRBV19; CDR3: CASSIGGRGNEQFF; DNA: TGTGCCAGTAGTATAGGGGGCAGGGGGAATGAGCAGTTCTTC
J: TRBJ1-3; D: TRBD1; size: -; V: TRBV10-2; CDR3: CASTDRGDTIYF; DNA: TGCGCCAGCACGGACAGGGGGGACACCATATATTTT
J: TRBJ1-5; D: TRBD1; size: -; V: TRBV19; CDR3: CASDRANSNQPQHF; DNA: TGTGCCAGTGACAGGGCGAACAGCAATCAGCCCCAGCATTTT
J: TRBJ2-7; D: TRBD1; size: -; V: TRBV7-9; CDR3: CASSQQGAGPYEQYF; DNA: TGTGCCAGCAGCCAACAGGGGGCCGGTCCCTACGAGCAGTACTTC
J: TRBJ2-7; D: -; size: -; V: TRBV2; CDR3: CATQGGVYEQYF; DNA: TGTGCCACCCAAGGGGGGGTCTACGAGCAGTACTTC
J: TRBJ2-5; D: -; size: few; V: TRBV7-9; CDR3: CASSSDAGETQYF; DNA: TGTGCCAGCAGCTCGGACGCGGGGGAGACCCAGTACTTC
J: TRBJ2-7; D: -; size: -; V: TRBV21-1; CDR3: CASSKAIPRGVDLNYEQYF; DNA: TGTGCCAGCAGCAAAGCCATTCCGCGGGGGGTAGATCTCAACTACGAGCAGTACTTC
J: TRBJ2-2; D: -; size: once; V: TRBV27; CDR3: CASSVYQGGPGELFF; DNA: TGTGCCAGCAGTGTCTATCAGGGCGGACCCGGGGAGCTGTTTTTT
J: TRBJ2-7; D: -; size: -; V: TRBV7-9; CDR3: CASSLVSSRESAYEQYF; DNA: TGTGCCAGCAGCTTAGTGAGTTCGCGGGAATCAGCCTACGAGCAGTACTTC
J: TRBJ1-5; D: TRBD1; size: -; V: TRBV11-2; CDR3: CASSPTGTGGSSQPQHF; DNA: TGTGCCAGCAGCCCTACGGGGACAGGGGGGTCATCGCAGCCCCAGCATTTT
J: TRBJ2-6; D: TRBD1; size: -; V: TRBV2; CDR3: CASRPFQGAPVVLTF; DNA: TGTGCCAGCAGACCCTTTCAGGGGGCCCCCGTCGTCCTGACTTTC
J: TRBJ2-7; D: TRBD2; size: -; V: TRBV11-2; CDR3: CASSLASGPEQYF; DNA: TGTGCCAGCAGCTTGGCTAGCGGGCCCGAGCAGTACTTC
J: TRBJ1-2; D: TRBD1; size: once; V: TRBV27; CDR3: CASSSHPTGFDSGYTF; DNA: TGTGCCAGCAGTTCACACCCGACAGGGTTTGATTCTGGCTACACCTTC
J: TRBJ1-1; D: -; size: few; V: TRBV11-2; CDR3: CASSFLATEAFF; DNA: TGTGCCAGCAGCTTCCTGGCCACTGAAGCTTTCTTT
J: TRBJ1-4; D: TRBD1; size: once; V: TRBV2; CDR3: CASSDLGGAREKLFF; DNA: TGTGCCAGCAGTGATTTAGGGGGCGCCCGGGAAAAACTGTTTTTT
J: TRBJ2-2; D: -; size: -; V: TRBV5-8; CDR3: CASSLGKRTAYTGELFF; DNA: TGTGCCAGCAGCTTGGGGAAGCGGACAGCCTACACCGGGGAGCTGTTTTTT
J: TRBJ1-4; D: -; size: -; V: TRBV5-4; CDR3: CASSDQGFRTNEKLFF; DNA: TGTGCCAGCAGCGATCAGGGGTTCAGAACTAATGAAAAACTGTTTTTT
J: TRBJ1-5; D: -; size: -; V: TRBV7-9; CDR3: CASSLGQADQPQHF; DNA: TGTGCCAGCAGCTTAGGACAGGCCGATCAGCCCCAGCATTTT
J: TRBJ1-4; D: TRBD1; size: -; V: TRBV5-1; CDR3: CASSPDPGTGNEKLFF; DNA: TGCGCCAGCAGCCCGGACCCCGGGACAGGGAATGAAAAACTGTTTTTT
J: TRBJ2-3; D: -; size: -; V: TRBV10-3; CDR3: CAISEPGHQSTDTQYF; DNA: TGTGCCATCAGTGAGCCCGGACACCAGAGCACAGATACGCAGTATTTT
J: TRBJ2-1; D: TRBD2; size: -; V: TRBV10-3; CDR3: CAISLTSGTHNEQFF; DNA: TGTGCCATCAGCCTAACTAGCGGGACTCACAATGAGCAGTTCTTC
J: TRBJ1-2; D: -; size: -; V: TRBV4-1; CDR3: CASSQEPSGVSYGYTF; DNA: TGCGCCAGCAGCCAAGAGCCCTCAGGGGTTTCCTATGGCTACACCTTC
J: TRBJ1-4; D: -; size: once; V: TRBV9; CDR3: CASSATGQVHEKLFF; DNA: TGTGCCAGCAGTGCCACAGGGCAAGTCCATGAAAAACTGTTTTTT
J: TRBJ1-3; D: -; size: -; V: TRBV7-8; CDR3: CASSLGGFFSGNTIYF; DNA: TGTGCCAGCAGCTTAGGTGGCTTCTTCTCTGGAAACACCATATATTTT
J: TRBJ2-5; D: TRBD1; size: -; V: TRBV5-1; CDR3: CASSSTGIETQYF; DNA: TGCGCCAGCAGCTCGACAGGGATAGAGACCCAGTACTTC
J: TRBJ1-2; D: -; size: -; V: TRBV6-1; CDR3: CASFVNYGYTF; DNA: TGTGCCAGCTTCGTAAACTATGGCTACACCTTC
J: TRBJ2-3; D: TRBD1; size: -; V: TRBV7-7; CDR3: CASSLGQGGYTDTQYF; DNA: TGTGCCAGCAGCTTAGGACAGGGGGGATACACAGATACGCAGTATTTT
J: TRBJ2-6; D: -; size: once; V: TRBV18; CDR3: CASSGGASGANVLTF; DNA: TGTGCCAGCTCAGGGGGCGCCTCTGGGGCCAACGTCCTGACTTTC
J: TRBJ1-3; D: -; size: -; V: TRBV29-1; CDR3: CSVVSLSGNTIYF; DNA: TGCAGCGTTGTTTCCCTTTCTGGAAACACCATATATTTT
J: TRBJ1-5; D: -; size: few; V: TRBV6-5; CDR3: CASSQIGNQPQHF; DNA: TGTGCCAGCAGCCAGATTGGTAATCAGCCCCAGCATTTT
J: TRBJ1-1; D: -; size: -; V: TRBV5-1; CDR3: CASSFPGGTNTEAFF; DNA: TGCGCCAGCAGCTTTCCTGGGGGGACGAACACTGAAGCTTTCTTT
J: TRBJ2-1; D: TRBD2; size: -; V: TRBV2; CDR3: CASSATSGRAAYNEQFF; DNA: TGTGCCAGCAGTGCGACAAGCGGGAGGGCCGCCTACAATGAGCAGTTCTTC
J: TRBJ1-3; D: -; size: -; V: TRBV15; CDR3: CATSGRTLFSGNTIYF; DNA: TGTGCCACCAGCGGGCGGACACTATTCTCTGGAAACACCATATATTTT
J: TRBJ2-6; D: TRBD1; size: -; V: TRBV29-1; CDR3: CSADTGTGGPGANVLTF; DNA: TGCAGCGCTGACACCGGGACAGGGGGCCCTGGGGCCAACGTCCTGACTTTC
J: TRBJ2-1; D: -; size: -; V: TRBV11-2; CDR3: CASSPWTDKDEQFF; DNA: TGTGCCAGCAGCCCTTGGACAGATAAGGATGAGCAGTTCTTC
J: TRBJ2-5; D: TRBD2; size: -; V: TRBV7-2; CDR3: CASSPGRGLADYRGETQYF; DNA: TGTGCCAGCAGCCCCGGCCGGGGACTAGCGGACTACAGGGGGGAGACCCAGTACTTC
J: TRBJ2-7; D: TRBD2; size: -; V: TRBV6-5; CDR3: CASRQGLAGAYEQYF; DNA: TGTGCCAGCAGACAGGGACTAGCGGGGGCCTACGAGCAGTACTTC
J: TRBJ1-2; D: TRBD1; size: -; V: TRBV20-1; CDR3: CSARQGYGYTF; DNA: TGCAGTGCAAGACAGGGCTATGGCTACACCTTC
J: TRBJ2-1; D: TRBD1; size: -; V: TRBV7-8; CDR3: CASSERDRGLFNEQFF; DNA: TGTGCCAGCAGCGAACGGGACAGGGGCCTTTTCAATGAGCAGTTCTTC
J: TRBJ2-1; D: -; size: -; V: TRBV2; CDR3: CASSGPTRQFF; DNA: TGTGCCAGCAGTGGGCCCACAAGACAGTTCTTC
J: TRBJ1-5; D: TRBD1; size: -; V: TRBV12-5; CDR3: CASGLFPIAQQGSINQPQHF; DNA: TGTGCTAGTGGTTTGTTCCCAATAGCGCAACAGGGGTCCATCAATCAGCCCCAGCATTTT